The 13 T cell receptor beta chains in this list originate from one sample, sequenced in a study of beta chain features in type 1 diabetes. Since all of the isolated RNA was reverse transcribed, expressed TCRB transcripts were what got sequenced. Sequenced by immunoSEQ multiplex PCR; TCRdb stores in-frame clones only, minus some. The table has 150,000 to 200,000 clones, less than 9.5% seen once; the top ten hold about 0.9%. Study-level results: Type 1 diabetes patients showed a moderate but significant shortening of TCRB CDR3s in all four CD4+ subsets.

Their cognate antigens are unknown. Sequencing was performed on central memory CD4+ T cells from blood. All receptors come from a woman between 35 and 50 years old with type 1 diabetes.

This clone has only a few counts. The chain employs TRBV5-4 and TRBJ2-5, with 7 bases identical to TRBD1. The CDR3 loop spans 14 amino acids. CDR1 SGHNT and CDR2 YYREEE come from the germline V gene (reference sequence). The V gene end was trimmed by 7 bases and the J gene end by 4 bases; junction bases not matched to a gene: 10. CDR3 residues: CASGHRGIRETQYF. CDR3 sequence (DNA): TGTGCCAGCGGACACAGGGGAATTCGAGAGACCCAGTACTTC.

The genes are TRBV15 and TRBJ2-1, with 10 nucleotides matching TRBD2. The CDR3 contains 15 residues. Losses at the gene ends were 1 base for V and 5 bases for J; bases not matched to a gene: 2. Germline assignment: CDR1 LNHNV and CDR2 YYDKDF (reference sequence). Written as DNA, the CDR3 is TGTGCCACCAGCAGAGGACTAGCGGGTCACAATGAGCAGTTCTTC. Translation: CATSRGLAGHNEQFF. Using reference TRBV15 and TRBJ2-1 for the parts outside the CDR3, the full variable domain is DAMVIQNPRYQVTQFGKPVTLSCSQTLNHNVMYWYQQKSSQAPKLLFHYYDKDFNNEADTPDNFQSRRPNTSFCFLDIRSPGLGDTAMYLCATSRGLAGHNEQFFGPGTRLTVL.

The chain employs TRBV29-1 and TRBJ2-5; 8 bases match TRBD1. The CDR3 runs 18 residues. The germline gives CDR1 SQVTM, CDR2 ANQGSEA. V dropped 1 base and J dropped 0; count of bases not matched to a gene: 13. As DNA, the CDR3 is TGCAGCGTTGAAGCCGGACAGGGTTCGTTTATGGACCAAGAGACCCAGTACTTC. It specifies CSVEAGQGSFMDQETQYF.

There are a few counts of this clone. This chain joins TRBV4-3 and TRBJ1-2; D gene unclear. With 0 bases removed from V and 8 bases from J, the gap between germline ends came to 16 bases. The CDR3 runs 15 residues. From germline, CDR1 is LGHNA and CDR2 YSLEER. This CDR3 is CASSQEGGGVGGYTF. The DNA for the CDR3 is TGCGCCAGCAGCCAAGAAGGAGGAGGAGTGGGCGGCTACACCTTC.

Here the CDR3 reads CASSFRTPNYGYTF. The DNA for the CDR3 is TGTGCCAGCAGCTTTAGGACTCCTAACTATGGCTACACCTTC. The V call is TRBV5-4, the J call TRBJ1-2, with D uncertain. CDR3 size: 14 residues. In germline, CDR1 is SGHNT, CDR2 YYREEE (reference sequence). V dropped 2 bases and J dropped 0 bases, with 8 bases sitting between them. Full variable domain (rest looked up from reference TRBV5-4 and TRBJ1-2): ETGVTQSPTHLIKTRGQQVTLRCSSQSGHNTVSWYQQALGQGPQFIFQYYREEENGRGNFPPRFSGLQFPNYSSELNVNALELDDSALYLCASSFRTPNYGYTFGSGTRLTVV.

The chain has TRBV29-1 and TRBJ1-1; no firm D call. Between the trimmed V and J ends, which lost 8 bases and 3 bases, there was a span of 10 bases. Germline values: CDR1 SQVTM, CDR2 ANQGSEA. This CDR3 region has 11 residues. In DNA form, the CDR3 reads TGCAGCTATACCCGGGACACTGAAGCTTTCTTT. This codes for CSYTRDTEAFF.

The V gene is TRBV30, the J gene TRBJ2-7; no clear D. The CDR3 loop spans 14 amino acids. CDR1 GTSNPN and CDR2 SVGIG come from the germline V gene (reference sequence). The V end lost 2 bases, the J end lost 7 bases, and 18 bases lay between the germline ends. CDR3 DNA: TGTGCCTGGAGTCCAGGCAGCCTCGTTGGGGAGCAGTACTTC. This translates into CAWSPGSLVGEQYF.

The chain employs TRBV2 and TRBJ1-5; a weak D match, TRBD1 (6 bases). Germline V CDR1 and CDR2: SNHLY, FYNNEI. Trimming stripped 6 bases from V and 5 bases from J, with 11 bases between. The CDR3 has 13 residues. CDR3 in amino acids: CASSGGQDQPQHF. CDR3 coding DNA: TGTGCCAGCAGCGGGGGGCAGGATCAGCCCCAGCATTTT. Full variable domain (outside the CDR3, taken from reference TRBV2 and TRBJ1-5): EPEVTQTPSHQVTQMGQEVILRCVPISNHLYFYWYRQILGQKVEFLVSFYNNEISEKSEIFDDQFSVERPDGSNFTLKIRSTKLEDSAMYFCASSGGQDQPQHFGDGTRLSIL.

This clone has more than one count but fewer than ten. The chain employs TRBV2 and TRBJ1-1; D remains unclear. This CDR3 contains 14 residues. V was shortened by 4 bases and J by 5 bases, with 14 bases between the two germline ends. Per the germline V gene, CDR1 is SNHLY and CDR2 is FYNNEI. CDR3 in amino acids: CASSASAGGTEAFF. The CDR3 coding sequence is TGTGCCAGCAGTGCTTCGGCCGGAGGGACTGAAGCTTTCTTT.

This chain joins TRBV6-1 and TRBJ1-2; a possible D gene is TRBD1 (6 bases). The CDR3 extends over 12 amino acids. The germline V gene has CDR1 MNHNS and CDR2 SASEGT. Trimming shortened V by 6 bases and J by 6 bases, and 11 bases separated the two germline ends. CDR3 sequence: CASSVNRDGYTF. The CDR3 region has the DNA TGTGCCAGCAGCGTTAACAGGGATGGCTACACCTTC.

The CDR3 region has the DNA TGCGCCAGCAGCTTAACTGAGGGAACCGTCGGGGGCTACACCTTC. Translating gives CASSLTEGTVGGYTF. This chain joins TRBV5-1 and TRBJ1-2, with unresolved D. The CDR3 spans 15 residues. The germline V gene encodes CDR1 SGHRS and CDR2 YFSETQ. V lost 2 bases and J 8 bases, leaving 19 bases between the germline ends.

The rearrangement links TRBV6-5 to TRBJ1-3; D is perhaps TRBD1 (5 bases). The ends were cut back, 5 bases at V and 2 bases at J, with 10 bases in the middle. The CDR3 extends over 14 amino acids. In germline, CDR1 is MNHEY, CDR2 SVGAGI. CDR3 protein: CASSPRQTGNTIYF. As DNA, the CDR3 is TGTGCCAGCAGTCCCCGACAGACTGGAAACACCATATATTTT.

This clone was recorded a few times. V gene TRBV2 combines with J gene TRBJ2-2, with TRBD1 matching 8 bases. The CDR3 extends over 15 amino acids. V lost 3 bases and J lost 4; bases outside the gene matches: 4. Germline V gene lookup returns CDR1 SNHLY and CDR2 FYNNEI. The CDR3 DNA sequence: TGTGCCAGCAGTGAGACAGGGGAGCGCACCGGGGAGCTGTTTTTT. Translation: CASSETGERTGELFF.